The 2 T cell receptor beta chains below come from one sample, sequenced in a study of cytomegalovirus exposure and HLA in healthy donors. Using immunoSEQ multiplex PCR, the repertoire was profiled, and TCRdb retains in-frame clones only, with some absent. The profile covers tens of thousands of clones, with roughly 94% appearing a single time and more than 6.5% taken by the ten largest. Sequencing was performed on PBMCs. Every receptor here comes from a young woman in good health and CMV-seropositive.

The chain has TRBV27 and TRBJ2-7; D not certain. Trimming stripped 5 bases from V and 4 bases from J, with 15 bases between. Germline V gives CDR1 MNHEY, CDR2 SMNVEV (reference sequence). The CDR3 is 14 residues long. The CDR3 DNA follows: TGTGCCAGCAGTCCCCGCTCCGTAGTGTACGAGCAGTACTTC. It yields the protein CASSPRSVVYEQYF.

J is TRBJ2-7 and V is TRBV30; 11 positions agree with TRBD1. The germline V gene has CDR1 GTSNPN and CDR2 SVGIG (reference sequence). There are 13 residues in the CDR3. Trimming at V came to 5 bases and at J to 3 bases, leaving 3 bases not matched to a gene. In DNA form, the CDR3 reads TGTGCCTGGGGACAGGGGGCAGGCTACGAGCAGTACTTC. Its translation: CAWGQGAGYEQYF.